The table lists the clone carrying this T cell receptor beta chain with a few counts. Its target is not known. This specimen comes from a study of blood T cells in healthy people across ages. Study conclusions and caveats: Both naive CD4+ cell counts and diversity were greater in long-lived donors than in aged donors.

Together with a sample-barcoded 5' primer, a J-beta primer mix was included in a second PCR lasting roughly 7 to 11 cycles. TCRdb reprocessed the 5' RACE reads via MiXCR and lists one record per CDR3 protein. This sample has about 1.7 million distinct CDR3 sequences, with about 28% found just once. CDR3 length: 13 amino acids. V was pared by 4 bases and J by 5 bases, with 9 bases between. The V gene's germline CDR1 is SEHNR and CDR2 FQNEAQ (reference sequence). The chain recombines TRBV7-9 with TRBJ2-1, with D unclear. Sequencing used blood. This TCR derives from a woman aged 25 to 39 in good health. CDR3 nucleotide sequence: TGTGCCAGCAGCTCCTCTACTGACAATGAGCAGTTCTTC. It specifies CASSSSTDNEQFF.